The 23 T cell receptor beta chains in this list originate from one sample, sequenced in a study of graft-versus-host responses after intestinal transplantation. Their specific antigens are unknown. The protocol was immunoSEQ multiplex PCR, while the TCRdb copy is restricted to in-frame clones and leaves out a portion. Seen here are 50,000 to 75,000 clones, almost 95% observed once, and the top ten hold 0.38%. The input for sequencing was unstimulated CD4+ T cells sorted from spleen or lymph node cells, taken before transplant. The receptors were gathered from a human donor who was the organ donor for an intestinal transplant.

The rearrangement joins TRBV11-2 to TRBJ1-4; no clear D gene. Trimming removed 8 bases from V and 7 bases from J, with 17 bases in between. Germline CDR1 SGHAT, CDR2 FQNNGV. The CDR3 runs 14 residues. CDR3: CASRTSIQSEKLFF. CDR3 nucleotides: TGTGCCAGCCGTACGAGTATTCAAAGTGAAAAACTGTTTTTT. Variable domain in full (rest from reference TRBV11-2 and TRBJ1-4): EAGVAQSPRYKIIEKRQSVAFWCNPISGHATLYWYQQILGQGPKLLIQFQNNGVVDDSQLPKDRFSAERLKGVDSTLKIQPAKLEDSAVYLCASRTSIQSEKLFFGSGTQLSVL.

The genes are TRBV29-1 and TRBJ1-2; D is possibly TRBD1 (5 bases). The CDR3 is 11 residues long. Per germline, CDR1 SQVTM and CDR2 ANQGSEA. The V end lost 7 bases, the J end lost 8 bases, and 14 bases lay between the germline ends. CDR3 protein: CSAQGIRGYTF. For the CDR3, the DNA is TGCAGCGCTCAGGGAATTCGGGGCTACACCTTC.

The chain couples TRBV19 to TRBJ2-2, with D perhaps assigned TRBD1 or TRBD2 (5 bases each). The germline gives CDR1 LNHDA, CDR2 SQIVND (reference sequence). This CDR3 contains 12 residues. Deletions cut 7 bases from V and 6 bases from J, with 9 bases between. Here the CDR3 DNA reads TGTGCCAGTATGGGGGATGCCGGGGAGCTGTTTTTT. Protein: CASMGDAGELFF.

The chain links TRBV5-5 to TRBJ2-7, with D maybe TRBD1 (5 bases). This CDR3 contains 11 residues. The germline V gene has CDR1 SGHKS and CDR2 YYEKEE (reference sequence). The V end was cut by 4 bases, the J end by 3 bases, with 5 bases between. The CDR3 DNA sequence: TGTGCCAGCAGCAGGGGCTACGAGCAGTACTTC. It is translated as CASSRGYEQYF.

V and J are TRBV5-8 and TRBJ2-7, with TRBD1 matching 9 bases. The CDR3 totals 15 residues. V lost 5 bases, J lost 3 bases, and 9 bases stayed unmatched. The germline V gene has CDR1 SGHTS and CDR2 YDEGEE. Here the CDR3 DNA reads TGTGCCAGCAGTCCCTACAGGGGGCTAAACTACGAGCAGTACTTC. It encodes CASSPYRGLNYEQYF.

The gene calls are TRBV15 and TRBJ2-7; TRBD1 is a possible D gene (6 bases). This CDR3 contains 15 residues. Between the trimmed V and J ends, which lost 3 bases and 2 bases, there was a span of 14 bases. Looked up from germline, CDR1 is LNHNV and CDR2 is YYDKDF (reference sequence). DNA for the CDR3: TGTGCCACCAGCAGGGCACTAGGACAGACCTACGAGCAGTACTTC. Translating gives CATSRALGQTYEQYF.

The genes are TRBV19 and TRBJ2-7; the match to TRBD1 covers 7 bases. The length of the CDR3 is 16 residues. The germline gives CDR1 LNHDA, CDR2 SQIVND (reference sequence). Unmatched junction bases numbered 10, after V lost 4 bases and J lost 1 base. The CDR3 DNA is TGTGCCAGTAGTACCCAGGCTAGGGGGCGATCCTACGAGCAGTACTTC. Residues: CASSTQARGRSYEQYF.

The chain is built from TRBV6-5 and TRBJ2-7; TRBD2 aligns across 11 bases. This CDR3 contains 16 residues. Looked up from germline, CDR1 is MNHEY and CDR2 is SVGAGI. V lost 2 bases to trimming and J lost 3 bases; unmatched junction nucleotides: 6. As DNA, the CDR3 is TGTGCCAGCAGTTACAACCCCACTAGCGGGGGCTACGAGCAGTACTTC. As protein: CASSYNPTSGGYEQYF.

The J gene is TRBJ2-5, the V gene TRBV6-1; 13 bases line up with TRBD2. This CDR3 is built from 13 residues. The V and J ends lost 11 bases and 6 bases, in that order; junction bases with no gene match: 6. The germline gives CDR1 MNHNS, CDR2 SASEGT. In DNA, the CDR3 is TGTGCCTCGAGGACTAGCGGGGGCCAGACCCAGTACTTC. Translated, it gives CASRTSGGQTQYF.

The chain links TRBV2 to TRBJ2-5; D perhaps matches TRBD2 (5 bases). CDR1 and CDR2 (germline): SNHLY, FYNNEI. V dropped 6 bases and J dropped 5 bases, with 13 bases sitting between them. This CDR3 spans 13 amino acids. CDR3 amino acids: CASSPFGVETQYF. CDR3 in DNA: TGTGCCAGCAGCCCATTCGGGGTGGAGACCCAGTACTTC.

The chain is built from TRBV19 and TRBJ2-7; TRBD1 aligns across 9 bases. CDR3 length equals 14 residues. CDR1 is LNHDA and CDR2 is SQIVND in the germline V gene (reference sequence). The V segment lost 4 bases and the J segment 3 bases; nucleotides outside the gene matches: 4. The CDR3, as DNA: TGTGCCAGTAGTAGCTCGGACAGGGGCTACGAGCAGTACTTC. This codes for CASSSSDRGYEQYF.

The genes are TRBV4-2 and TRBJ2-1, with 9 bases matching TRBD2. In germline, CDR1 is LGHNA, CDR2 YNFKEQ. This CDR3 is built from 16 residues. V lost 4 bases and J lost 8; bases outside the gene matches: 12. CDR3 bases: TGTGCCAGCAGCCCCGGGGGAGCGGGGGGCGTAGATGAGCAGTTCTTC. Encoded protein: CASSPGGAGGVDEQFF.

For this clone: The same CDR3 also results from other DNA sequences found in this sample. The CDR3 region has the DNA TGTGCCAGCAGTGAGACCGGGGAGCTGTTTTTT. This gives the protein CASSETGELFF. The chain employs TRBV2 and TRBJ2-2; D call uncertain. With 3 bases removed from V and 5 bases from J, the gap between germline ends came to 1 base. From germline, CDR1 is SNHLY and CDR2 FYNNEI. CDR3 length: 11 amino acids.

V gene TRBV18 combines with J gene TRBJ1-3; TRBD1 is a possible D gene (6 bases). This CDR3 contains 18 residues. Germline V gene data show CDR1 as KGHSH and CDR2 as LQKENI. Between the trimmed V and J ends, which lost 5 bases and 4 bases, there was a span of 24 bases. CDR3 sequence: CASSSIRGDKGSGNTIYF. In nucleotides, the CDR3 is TGTGCCAGCTCATCGATACGGGGGGACAAAGGCTCCGGAAACACCATATATTTT.

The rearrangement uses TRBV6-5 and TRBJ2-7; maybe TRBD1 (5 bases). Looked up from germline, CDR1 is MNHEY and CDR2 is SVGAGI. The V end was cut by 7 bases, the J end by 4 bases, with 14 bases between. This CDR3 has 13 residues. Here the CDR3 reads CASNDRQKYEQYF. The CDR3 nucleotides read TGTGCCAGCAATGATAGACAGAAGTACGAGCAGTACTTC.

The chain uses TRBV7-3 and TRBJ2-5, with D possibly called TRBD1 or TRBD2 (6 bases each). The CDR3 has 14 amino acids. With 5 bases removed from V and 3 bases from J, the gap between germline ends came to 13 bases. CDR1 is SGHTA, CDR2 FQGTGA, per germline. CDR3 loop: CASSNPGAEETQYF. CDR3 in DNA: TGTGCCAGCAGCAATCCGGGGGCAGAAGAGACCCAGTACTTC.

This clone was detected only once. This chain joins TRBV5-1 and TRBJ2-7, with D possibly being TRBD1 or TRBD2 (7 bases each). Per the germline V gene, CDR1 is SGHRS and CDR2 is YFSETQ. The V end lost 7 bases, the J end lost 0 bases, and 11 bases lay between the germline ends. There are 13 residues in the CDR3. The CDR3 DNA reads TGCGCCAGCTCCAGGGGGGGCTCCTACGAGCAGTACTTC. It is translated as CASSRGGSYEQYF.

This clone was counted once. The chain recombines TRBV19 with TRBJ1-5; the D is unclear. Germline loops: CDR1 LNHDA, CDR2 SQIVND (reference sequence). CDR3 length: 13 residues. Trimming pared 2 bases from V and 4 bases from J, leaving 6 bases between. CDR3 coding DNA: TGTGCCAGTAGTATATCTGGGAATCAGCCCCAGCATTTT. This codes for CASSISGNQPQHF.

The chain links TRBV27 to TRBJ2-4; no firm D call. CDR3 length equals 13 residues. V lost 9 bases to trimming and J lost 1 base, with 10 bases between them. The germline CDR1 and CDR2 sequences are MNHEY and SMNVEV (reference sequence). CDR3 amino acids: CARRVGAKNIQYF. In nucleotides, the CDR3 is TGTGCCAGAAGGGTCGGGGCCAAAAACATTCAGTACTTC.

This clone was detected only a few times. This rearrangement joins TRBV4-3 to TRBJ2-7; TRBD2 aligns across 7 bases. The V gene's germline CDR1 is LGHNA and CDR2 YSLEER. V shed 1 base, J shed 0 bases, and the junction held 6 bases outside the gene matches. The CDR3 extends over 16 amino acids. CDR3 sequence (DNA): TGCGCCAGCAGCCAAGGAAACGGGGGGAGCTCCTACGAGCAGTACTTC. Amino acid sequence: CASSQGNGGSSYEQYF.

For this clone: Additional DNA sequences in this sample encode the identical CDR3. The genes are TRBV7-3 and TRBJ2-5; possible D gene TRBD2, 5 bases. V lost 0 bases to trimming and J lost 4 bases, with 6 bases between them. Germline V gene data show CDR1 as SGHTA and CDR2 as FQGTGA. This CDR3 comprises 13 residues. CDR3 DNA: TGTGCCAGCAGCTTAACAGGACTAGAGACCCAGTACTTC. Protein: CASSLTGLETQYF. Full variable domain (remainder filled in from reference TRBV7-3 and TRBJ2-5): GAGVSQTPSNKVTEKGKYVELRCDPISGHTALYWYRQSLGQGPEFLIYFQGTGAADDSGLPNDRFFAVRPEGSVSTLKIQRTERGDSAVYLCASSLTGLETQYFGPGTRLLVL.

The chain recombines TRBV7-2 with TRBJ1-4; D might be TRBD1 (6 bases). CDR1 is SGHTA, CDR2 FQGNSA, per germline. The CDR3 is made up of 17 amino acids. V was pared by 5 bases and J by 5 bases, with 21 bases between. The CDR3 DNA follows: TGTGCCAGCAGCCACTCGGCGGGGCAGGGGCGCAATGAAAAACTGTTTTTT. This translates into CASSHSAGQGRNEKLFF.

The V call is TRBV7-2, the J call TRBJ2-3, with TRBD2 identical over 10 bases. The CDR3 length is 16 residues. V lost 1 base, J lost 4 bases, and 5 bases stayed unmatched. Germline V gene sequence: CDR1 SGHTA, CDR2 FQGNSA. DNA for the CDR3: TGTGCCAGCAGCTTAGGACCAGCGGGGGGGCCAGATACGCAGTATTTT. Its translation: CASSLGPAGGPDTQYF.